This T cell receptor beta chain came from a study of T-cell reconstitution after alpha-beta-depleted transplantation in children. Germline V gene sequence: CDR1 MGHDK, CDR2 SYGVNS. This CDR3 region has 14 residues. Between the trimmed V and J ends, which lost 2 bases and 4 bases, there was a span of 11 bases. Molecular barcoding with unique molecular identifiers was used for the TCRbeta library. A single record per CDR3 protein comes from TCRdb applying MiXCR to the PCR reads. The sample yields about 640,000 distinct CDR3 sequences, approximately 16% seen once. In its sample, this clonotype was seen many times.

The sample here was PBMCs from the stem cell graft donor, taken from the stem cell graft. This sequence originates from a human donor who donated a stem cell graft to a child with acute myeloid leukemia. The J gene is TRBJ1-2, the V gene TRBV25-1; TRBD1 might be the D (5 bases). The CDR3 DNA reads as TGTGCCAGCAGTGAAGGGGGTGTCTTCTATGGCTACACCTTC. Protein product: CASSEGGVFYGYTF.